Here is one T cell receptor (beta chain) with its context. The specificity of this receptor is unknown. No much larger clonotype is one base removed from it; base qualities were not supplied. These data originate in a study of identical twins (dated by TCRdb to the mid-2010s). About the study as a whole: TCR alpha and beta repertoires from monozygotic twins, unrelated adults of various ages and cord blood were deep-sequenced to test whether fetal clonotypes persist. To rule out contamination, the twin experiments were replicated at different times with different library preparation protocols. Study-wide findings and limitations: Fewer insertions were carried by abundant cord blood beta clonotypes, a similar but weaker trend appeared in young adult naive repertoires, and no such trend appeared in memory repertoires. Compared with coincidental sharing between unrelated individuals, out-of-frame TCR alpha sequences shared between twins showed an excess of sequences with low generation probability. Excess twin sharing in beta out-of-frame sequences was weaker because fewer shared sequences lowered the signal-to-noise ratio. In monozygotic twins, recombination models systematically underestimated out-of-frame TCR alpha sharing, but the models matched the sharing seen between unrelated individuals. Conclusions relied on cross-sectional statistical analysis, since the same donors could not be followed over many years. Invariant T cells such as MAIT and iNKT could partly confound zero-insertion analyses, though diverse VJ usage argued against this for most clonotypes.

Only healthy Caucasian donors were included. The twin cohort comprised three pairs of female monozygotic twins, all aged roughly 18 to 30 years. Positive isolation kits from Invitrogen were used to isolate the CD4+ and CD8+ T cell populations. From cysteine to phenylalanine, the CDR3 is 15 amino acids long. Left in the record is the CDR3 DNA by itself, 45 bases read in frame from the first base. V lost 5 bases and J lost 7 bases; the stretch between them is 18 bases long. Library preparation employed 5' RACE. Instrument used: Illumina HiSeq 2000. A universal primer binding site was added through template switching, and the final cDNA carried a unique molecular identifier so that TCR cDNA molecules could be counted accurately. Specific primers in the conserved constant-segment region were used to synthesize first-strand cDNA for the TCR alpha and beta chains. To control for contamination, every cDNA library was double barcoded, receiving both a SMART-Mk sample barcode and Illumina barcodes. Two successive PCR steps introduced TruSeq adapter sequences along with Illumina sample barcodes. TCR alpha and beta cDNA libraries were sequenced on the Illumina HiSeq platform with custom primers. Per the original workflow: MiGEC was used to process raw reads and extract unique molecular identifiers, and MiXCR was used to find CDR3 positions. Recombination models were inferred per individual with the repgenHMM and IGoR tools using an EM algorithm. The tcR package in R was used for shared clonotype analysis, with sharing normalized by the product of cloneset sizes. Out-of-frame nonproductive sequences were analyzed to study raw recombination free of thymic and clonal selection effects. TCRdb passed the public sequencing reads through fastp at Q25 and MiXCR, retaining productive beta sequences. One record per CDR3 amino acid sequence lists the most common genes and DNA. The V and J calls were determined by TCRdb, not by the authors. The sample data list hundreds of thousands of distinct CDR3 sequences, and approximately 13% of these were observed just once. 6% to 9% of the sample comes from the top ten.

These data were also reused for a study on yellow fever vaccine responses in identical twins. The second study's paper adds: The authors reported that the T cell response to vaccination in identical twins appeared partly convergent and partly personalized. The study precisely tracked vaccine-responding T cell clones in identical twins.

The source is a woman under 30 in good health. Rearrangement joined TRBV12-3 or TRBV12-4 to TRBJ1-5; TRBD1 is possibly the D segment (6 matching bases). The sequencing input was CD8+ T cells sorted from blood. The CDR3 protein is CASSPRGGVNQPQHF. The sequenced DNA is TGTGCCAGCAGTCCCCGAGGGGGGGTCAACCAGCCCCAGCATTTT.